The entry below describes one T cell receptor beta chain. Its matching antigen is unknown. This sample stems from a study of monozygotic twins with cystic fibrosis. Study-wide results and limits: Monozygotic CF twin pairs shared significantly more nucleotide-identical clonotypes than unrelated CF individuals did.

The protocol was immunoSEQ multiplex PCR, while the TCRdb copy is restricted to in-frame clones and leaves out a portion. The table lists over 25,000 clones, about 92% of them singletons. Germline V lookup: CDR1 SGHRS, CDR2 YFSETQ. The CDR3 spans 16 residues. Trimming took 2 bases from V and 2 from J; bases not matched to a gene: 4. Sequenced: blood. The rearrangement joins TRBV5-1 to TRBJ2-3; 11 bases match TRBD2. The origin of this receptor is a girl aged 2 to 10 with cystic fibrosis. The CDR3 loop reads CASSFKLAGVTDTQYF. CDR3 nucleotides: TGCGCCAGCAGCTTTAAACTAGCGGGAGTCACAGATACGCAGTATTTT.